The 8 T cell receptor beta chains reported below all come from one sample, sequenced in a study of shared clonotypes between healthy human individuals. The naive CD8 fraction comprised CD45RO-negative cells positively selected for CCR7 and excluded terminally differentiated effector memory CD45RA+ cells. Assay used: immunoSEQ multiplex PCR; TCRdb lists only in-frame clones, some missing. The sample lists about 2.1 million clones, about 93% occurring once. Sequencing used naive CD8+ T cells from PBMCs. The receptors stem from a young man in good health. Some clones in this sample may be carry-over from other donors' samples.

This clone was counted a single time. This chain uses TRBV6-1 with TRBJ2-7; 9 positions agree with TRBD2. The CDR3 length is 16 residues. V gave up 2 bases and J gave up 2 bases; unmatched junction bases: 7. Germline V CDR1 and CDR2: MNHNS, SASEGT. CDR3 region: CASSERASGATYEQYF. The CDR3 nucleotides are TGTGCCAGCAGTGAACGGGCTAGCGGGGCCACCTACGAGCAGTACTTC.

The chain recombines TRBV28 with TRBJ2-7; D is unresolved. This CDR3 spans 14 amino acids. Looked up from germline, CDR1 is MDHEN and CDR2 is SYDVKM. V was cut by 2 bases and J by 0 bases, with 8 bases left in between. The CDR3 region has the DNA TGTGCCAGCAGTTTAATTAAGGGCTCCTACGAGCAGTACTTC. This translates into CASSLIKGSYEQYF.

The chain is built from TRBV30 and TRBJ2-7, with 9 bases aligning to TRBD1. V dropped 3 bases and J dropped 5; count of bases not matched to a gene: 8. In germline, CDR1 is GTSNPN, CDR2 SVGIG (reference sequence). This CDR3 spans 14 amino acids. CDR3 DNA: TGTGCCTGGAGGCCCGGGACAGGGATCCACGAGCAGTACTTC. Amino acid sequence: CAWRPGTGIHEQYF. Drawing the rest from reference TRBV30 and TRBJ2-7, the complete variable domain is SQTIHQWPATLVQPVGSPLSLECTVEGTSNPNLYWYRQAAGRGLQLLFYSVGIGQISSEVPQNLSASRPQDRQFILSSKKLLLSDSGFYLCAWRPGTGIHEQYFGPGTRLTVT.

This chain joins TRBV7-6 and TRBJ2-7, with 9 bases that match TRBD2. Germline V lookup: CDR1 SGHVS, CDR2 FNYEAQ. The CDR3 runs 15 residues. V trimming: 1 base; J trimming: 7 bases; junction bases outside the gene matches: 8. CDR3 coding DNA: TGTGCCAGCAGCTTAGGGGTAGCGGGAGTGAGGGAGCAGTACTTC. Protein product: CASSLGVAGVREQYF.

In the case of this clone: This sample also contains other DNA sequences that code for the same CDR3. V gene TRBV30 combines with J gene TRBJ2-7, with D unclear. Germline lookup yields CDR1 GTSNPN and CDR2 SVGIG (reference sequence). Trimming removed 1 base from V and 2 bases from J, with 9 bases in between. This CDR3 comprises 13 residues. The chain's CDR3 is CAWSGLVTYEQYF. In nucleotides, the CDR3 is TGTGCCTGGAGTGGACTGGTAACCTACGAGCAGTACTTC.

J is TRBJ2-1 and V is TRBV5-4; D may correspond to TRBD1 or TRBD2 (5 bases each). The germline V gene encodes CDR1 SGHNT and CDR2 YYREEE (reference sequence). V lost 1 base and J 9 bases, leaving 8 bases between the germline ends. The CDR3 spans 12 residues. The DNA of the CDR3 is TGTGCCAGCAGCTTGACTGGGACTGAGCAGTTCTTC. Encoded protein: CASSLTGTEQFF.

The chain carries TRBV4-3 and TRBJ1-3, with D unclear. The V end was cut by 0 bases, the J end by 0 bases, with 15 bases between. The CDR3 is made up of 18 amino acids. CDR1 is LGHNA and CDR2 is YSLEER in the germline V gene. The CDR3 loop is CASSQDRLGRGSGNTIYF. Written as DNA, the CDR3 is TGCGCCAGCAGCCAAGATCGGTTAGGACGGGGCTCTGGAAACACCATATATTTT.

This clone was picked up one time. The chain's CDR3 is CASSLPVDTGELFF. For the CDR3, the DNA is TGCGCCAGCAGCCTCCCAGTAGACACCGGGGAGCTGTTTTTT. The chain has TRBV4-1 and TRBJ2-2, with D uncertain. CDR3 length equals 14 residues. Per germline, CDR1 MGHRA and CDR2 YSYEKL. Trimming cost V 4 bases and J 3 bases, with 9 bases left between them.